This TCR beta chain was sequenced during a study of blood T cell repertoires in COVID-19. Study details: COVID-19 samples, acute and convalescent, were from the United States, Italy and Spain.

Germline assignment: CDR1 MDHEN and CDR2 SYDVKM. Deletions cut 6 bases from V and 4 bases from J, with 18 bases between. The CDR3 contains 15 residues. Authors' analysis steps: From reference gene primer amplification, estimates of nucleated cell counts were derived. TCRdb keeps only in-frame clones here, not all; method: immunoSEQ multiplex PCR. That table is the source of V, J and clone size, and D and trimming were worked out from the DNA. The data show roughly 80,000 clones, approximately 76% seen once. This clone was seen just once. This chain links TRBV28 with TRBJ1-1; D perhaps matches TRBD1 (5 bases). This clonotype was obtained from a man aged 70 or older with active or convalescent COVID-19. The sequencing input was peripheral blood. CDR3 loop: CASSPRRRRGTEAFF. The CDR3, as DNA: TGTGCCAGCAGCCCTCGGAGACGGAGGGGCACTGAAGCTTTCTTT.